Listed below are T cell receptor beta chains from one sample, sequenced in a study of blood T cell repertoires in COVID-19. Repertoires were generated with immunoSEQ multiplex PCR, while TCRdb's copy carries only in-frame clones and drops some. The table shows 150,000 to 200,000 clones, with 82% occurring only once. Sequencing input: peripheral blood. The source is a woman in her 70s with acute or convalescent COVID-19. Both conserved end residues are part of each CDR3. Expanded clones are given a class, and other clones once, few, many or no size at all.

>TRBV14|13|.
CASSLTVNYGYTF
>TRBV3-1/TRBV3-2|16|.
CASSQAPLGPEETQYF
>TRBV9|14|.
CASSVASSTGELFF
>TRBV5-4|15|.
CASSPPGSLTDTQYF
>TRBV28|15|.
CASSSIQRGAYTQYF
>TRBV5-1|17|.
CASSFWTPSSGANVLTF
>TRBV13|15|few
CASSLKGALTYGYTF
>TRBV6-6|14|.
CASSSPLRGTEAFF
>TRBV6-2/TRBV6-3|18|.
CASSYSPMSGGPSYEQYF
>TRBV7-9|15|.
CASSLALAGATEQFF
>TRBV30|13|.
CAWSGRTANGYTF
>TRBV25-1|11|.
CASSGGYGYTF
>TRBV6-6|12|.
CASSPGRTEAFF
>TRBV7-2|17|.
CASSPKIGTAMGETQYF
>TRBV6-5|16|.
CASSYFRDSSIYGYTF
>TRBV5-1|17|.
CASSPYGDSGGRDEQYF
>TRBV6-1|12|.
CASSERYTEAFF
>TRBV4-1|14|.
CASSQVRGRDTQYF
>TRBV11-2|17|.
CASSSLVARRGLGGYTF
>TRBV5-6|16|few
CASSYVASGPYNEQFF
>TRBV6-4|13|.
CASSESVYQPQHF
>TRBV18|14|.
CASSPHSDSDEQFF
>TRBV18|15|.
CASSSTGSSYNEQFF
>TRBV28|16|.
CATSRGRAGDNQPQHF
>TRBV7-2|16|.
CASSLRDRVESTEAFF
>TRBV9|16|.
CASSVADANSGNTIYF
>TRBV5-5|16|.
CASSPGHRGSSYEQYF
>TRBV7-2|15|.
CASSLVGDGNQPQHF
>TRBV7-2|15|.
CASSSFSGQTDTQYF
>TRBV30|14|once
CAWNEGLAGLRQYF
>TRBV7-2|16|.
CASSSPATGVGYGYTF
>TRBV7-6|16|.
CASSSWTGAMNTEAFF
>TRBV7-9|17|.
CASSLALGAGADFGYTF
>TRBV19|12|.
CASSIIGATQYF
>TRBV7-2|16|.
CASSLQTGKVTDTQYF
>TRBV19|17|.
CASSIDRGRAVNGELFF
>TRBV20-1|14|.
CSASSVEAYNEQFF
>TRBV28|16|.
CASRGAAPGGFYEQYF
>TRBV7-2|15|.
CASSLGTGLISPLHF
>TRBV7-2|15|.
CASSPRLAGYYEQYF
>TRBV30|14|.
CAWGTGVAKNIQYF
>TRBV30|14|.
CAWSPDRVTGELFF